This passage covers 5 T cell receptor beta chains from one sample sequenced in a study of shared T cell receptors in the human thymus. Profiled with immunoSEQ multiplex PCR; TCRdb holds only in-frame clones, not every one. This sample has 540,000 or so clones; approximately 78% occur once, and the top ten carry roughly 0.013%. This sample was shared with a second study, whose subject was human thymus T cells.

Sequencing was performed on thymocytes. The receptor source for this set is a boy younger than two with a congenital heart defect.

The rearrangement uses TRBV7-9 and TRBJ2-7; 8 bases line up with TRBD2. Germline V gene lookup returns CDR1 SEHNR and CDR2 FQNEAQ (reference sequence). V dropped 5 bases and J dropped 3; count of bases not matched to a gene: 6. The CDR3 extends over 14 amino acids. CDR3 coding DNA: TGTGCCAGCAGCAACAGCGGGGGCCTCTACGAGCAGTACTTC. Translation: CASSNSGGLYEQYF.

V and J are TRBV12-5 and TRBJ2-3; 14 bases agree with TRBD2. There are 19 residues in the CDR3. Germline CDR1 and CDR2: LGHNT and FRNRAP. Unmatched junction bases numbered 9, after V lost 4 bases and J lost 0 bases. In DNA form, the CDR3 reads TGTGCTAGTGGTTCCAGTGGACTAGCGGGGGGTACTAGCACAGATACGCAGTATTTT. This codes for CASGSSGLAGGTSTDTQYF.

The chain joins TRBV19 to TRBJ1-2, with a tentative D call TRBD1 (5 bases). V was pared by 3 bases and J by 4 bases, with 21 bases between. The CDR3 is made up of 17 amino acids. The germline V gene has CDR1 LNHDA and CDR2 SQIVND (reference sequence). The CDR3, as DNA: TGTGCCAGTAGTATCCCTTCTAAGAAGACAGCCCGCTATGGCTACACCTTC. It specifies CASSIPSKKTARYGYTF.

The chain is built from TRBV5-4 and TRBJ2-3; 9 nucleotides line up with TRBD2. CDR3 length equals 16 residues. Germline values: CDR1 SGHNT, CDR2 YYREEE (reference sequence). Germline trimming cut 4 bases from V and 5 bases from J; bases unmatched to any gene: 11. For the CDR3, the DNA is TGTGCCAGCAGCCTGATTGCGGGAGGGCGGGGAGATACGCAGTATTTT. This translates into CASSLIAGGRGDTQYF. Full variable domain (remainder filled in from reference TRBV5-4 and TRBJ2-3): ETGVTQSPTHLIKTRGQQVTLRCSSQSGHNTVSWYQQALGQGPQFIFQYYREEENGRGNFPPRFSGLQFPNYSSELNVNALELDDSALYLCASSLIAGGRGDTQYFGPGTRLTVL.

The CDR3 sequence: CASSYRDRDRDYEQYF. Here the CDR3 DNA reads TGTGCCAGCAGTTACCGCGACCGGGACAGGGACTACGAGCAGTACTTC. The chain is built from TRBV6-5 and TRBJ2-7; 9 bases line up with TRBD1. The CDR3 is 16 residues long. Germline CDR1 and CDR2: MNHEY and SVGAGI. The junction had 8 bases not matched to a gene; V was cut back by 2 bases and J by 3 bases.